The 30 T cell receptor beta chains below come from one sample, sequenced in a study of T cell changes during pregnancy in multiple sclerosis. Sequenced by immunoSEQ multiplex PCR; TCRdb stores in-frame clones only, minus some. This table holds approximately 40,000 clones, roughly 90% found once. Here the sequenced sample was CD4+ T cells from peripheral blood mononuclear cells, taken in the third trimester of pregnancy. Source of these receptors: a female donor with multiple sclerosis, enrolled in a pregnancy study.

J is TRBJ2-5 and V is TRBV7-9, with D perhaps TRBD2 (6 bases). CDR3 length: 14 amino acids. V lost 7 bases to trimming and J lost 2 bases, with 14 bases between them. Germline V gene sequence: CDR1 SEHNR, CDR2 FQNEAQ (reference sequence). The chain's CDR3 is CASTLARGQETQYF. In DNA, the CDR3 is TGTGCCAGCACCCTCGCGCGGGGTCAAGAGACCCAGTACTTC.

The gene calls are TRBV12-5 and TRBJ2-7; 7 bases agree with TRBD1. The CDR3 is made up of 14 amino acids. The V gene end was trimmed by 6 bases and the J gene end by 2 bases; junction bases not matched to a gene: 7. Germline-derived CDR1 and CDR2 are LGHNT and FRNRAP. In DNA form, the CDR3 reads TGTGCTAGTGGGTCATCGGGACAGACCTACGAGCAGTACTTC. Its translation is CASGSSGQTYEQYF.

The CDR3 nucleotides read TGTGCCAGCAGCTCTGCCCCGACAGGGGGTACAGATACGCAGTATTTT. It specifies CASSSAPTGGTDTQYF. The rearrangement links TRBV9 to TRBJ2-3; 9 bases line up with TRBD1. CDR3 size: 16 residues. CDR1 and CDR2 from the germline V gene are SGDLS and YYNGEE. V dropped 4 bases and J dropped 3; count of bases not matched to a gene: 9.

The chain joins TRBV7-2 to TRBJ2-5, with D perhaps matching TRBD2 (5 bases). Trimming cost V 7 bases and J 4 bases, with 16 bases left between them. The CDR3 length is 14 residues. Germline assignment: CDR1 SGHTA and CDR2 FQGNSA. The CDR3 nucleotides are TGTGCCAGCAATCCCGGACTCGGTGGAGAGACCCAGTACTTC. Amino acid sequence: CASNPGLGGETQYF.

V and J are TRBV2 and TRBJ1-4; 7 bases are a match to TRBD1. With V trimmed by 11 bases and J by 8 bases, 14 bases remained unmatched. This CDR3 is built from 14 residues. Germline V gene data show CDR1 as SNHLY and CDR2 as FYNNEI. The CDR3 bases are TGTGCCGGCTCACAGGGGAGGTCCGAGGAAAAACTGTTTTTT. It yields the protein CAGSQGRSEEKLFF. Combining the CDR3 with reference TRBV2 and TRBJ1-4 gives the whole variable domain EPEVTQTPSHQVTQMGQEVILRCVPISNHLYFYWYRQILGQKVEFLVSFYNNEISEKSEIFDDQFSVERPDGSNFTLKIRSTKLEDSAMYFCAGSQGRSEEKLFFGSGTQLSVL.

This rearrangement joins TRBV7-2 to TRBJ2-1; weak D call: TRBD2 (5 bases). The CDR3 covers 14 residues. Germline CDR1 is SGHTA and CDR2 is FQGNSA. V was trimmed by 1 base and J by 3 bases, leaving 7 bases between them. CDR3: CASSLGGYYNEQFF. In DNA form, the CDR3 reads TGTGCCAGCAGCTTAGGAGGGTACTACAATGAGCAGTTCTTC.

This chain links TRBV19 with TRBJ2-3; weak D call: TRBD2 (6 bases). The V end was cut by 7 bases, the J end by 3 bases, with 17 bases between. The CDR3 is made up of 15 amino acids. Per the germline V gene, CDR1 is LNHDA and CDR2 is SQIVND (reference sequence). CDR3: CASTLGGVITDTQYF. The DNA of the CDR3 is TGTGCCAGTACCTTGGGCGGGGTGATAACAGATACGCAGTATTTT.

This chain joins TRBV9 and TRBJ2-3, with D possibly being TRBD1 (6 bases). CDR3 size: 16 residues. The V and J ends lost 7 bases and 2 bases respectively, with 20 bases between them. Per the germline V gene, CDR1 is SGDLS and CDR2 is YYNGEE. CDR3 sequence: CASARTGHRPTDTQYF. CDR3 bases: TGTGCCAGCGCCCGAACGGGACACCGACCCACAGATACGCAGTATTTT.

This clone was counted once. The chain recombines TRBV11-2 with TRBJ2-5; unclear D gene. Trimming stripped 1 base from V and 2 bases from J, with 14 bases between. Germline values: CDR1 SGHAT, CDR2 FQNNGV. The CDR3 has 16 amino acids. CDR3 DNA: TGTGCCAGCAGCTTAGGGGTTGGCCTGAGGCAAGAGACCCAGTACTTC. It encodes CASSLGVGLRQETQYF. The full variable domain, its missing parts supplied by reference TRBV11-2 and TRBJ2-5, is EAGVAQSPRYKIIEKRQSVAFWCNPISGHATLYWYQQILGQGPKLLIQFQNNGVVDDSQLPKDRFSAERLKGVDSTLKIQPAKLEDSAVYLCASSLGVGLRQETQYFGPGTRLLVL.

The V gene is TRBV7-9, the J gene TRBJ1-2, with D unresolved. This CDR3 comprises 14 residues. The germline CDR1 and CDR2 sequences are SEHNR and FQNEAQ (reference sequence). With 2 bases removed from V and 7 bases from J, the gap between germline ends came to 14 bases. This chain's CDR3 is CASSLYTSPGGYTF. DNA for the CDR3: TGTGCCAGCAGCTTATACACATCTCCGGGTGGCTACACCTTC.

CDR3 nucleotide sequence: TGTGCCAGCAGCCAAGACAGGGGGACTAATGAAAAACTGTTTTTT. Translation gives CASSQDRGTNEKLFF. The gene calls are TRBV7-9 and TRBJ1-4; 9 nucleotides line up with TRBD1. V was clipped by 5 bases and J by 2 bases; unmatched bases: 3. Germline-derived CDR1 and CDR2 are SEHNR and FQNEAQ (reference sequence). The CDR3 runs to 15 residues.

The chain uses TRBV6-6 and TRBJ1-1; 11 bases are a match to TRBD1. The CDR3 covers 14 residues. The V and J ends lost 6 bases and 6 bases, in that order; junction bases with no gene match: 6. Per germline, CDR1 MNHNY and CDR2 SVGAGI (reference sequence). The CDR3 loop reads CASRDRGQTSEAFF. CDR3 DNA: TGTGCCAGCAGGGACAGGGGGCAAACTTCTGAAGCTTTCTTT.

The genes are TRBV9 and TRBJ2-7, with D possibly TRBD1 on 6 matching bases. Germline CDR1 SGDLS, CDR2 YYNGEE. Between the trimmed V and J ends, which lost 4 bases and 3 bases, there was a span of 17 bases. The CDR3 extends over 15 amino acids. Here the CDR3 reads CASSSRDTRDYEQYF. The CDR3 nucleotides are TGTGCCAGCAGCTCTCGGGACACGAGAGACTACGAGCAGTACTTC.

This sequence joins TRBV15 and TRBJ1-1, with 10 bases lining up with TRBD1. Germline loops: CDR1 LNHNV, CDR2 YYDKDF (reference sequence). The V gene end was trimmed by 8 bases and the J gene end by 0 bases; junction bases not matched to a gene: 3. The CDR3 spans 14 residues. CDR3 coding DNA: TGTGCCACCCGGGACAGGGGAATGAACACTGAAGCTTTCTTT. It is translated as CATRDRGMNTEAFF.

V and J are TRBV7-2 and TRBJ1-2, with D perhaps matching TRBD1 (6 bases). With 4 bases removed from V and 4 bases from J, the gap between germline ends came to 13 bases. CDR1 is SGHTA and CDR2 is FQGNSA in the germline V gene. The CDR3 contains 14 residues. CDR3 residues: CASSSPIGGYGYTF. CDR3 nucleotides: TGTGCCAGCAGCTCGCCGATAGGGGGCTATGGCTACACCTTC. Filled out from reference TRBV7-2 and TRBJ1-2, the complete variable domain reads GAGVSQSPSNKVTEKGKDVELRCDPISGHTALYWYRQSLGQGLEFLIYFQGNSAPDKSGLPSDRFSAERTGGSVSTLTIQRTQQEDSAVYLCASSSPIGGYGYTFGSGTRLTVV.

The chain couples TRBV20-1 to TRBJ1-1; D is unresolved. The V and J ends lost 3 bases and 6 bases respectively, with 8 bases between them. Germline values: CDR1 DFQATT, CDR2 SNEGSKA (reference sequence). This CDR3 contains 11 residues. CDR3: CSASPGPEAFF. CDR3 in DNA: TGCAGTGCTAGCCCTGGCCCTGAAGCTTTCTTT.

The chain carries TRBV5-5 and TRBJ1-2, with D unresolved. CDR3 size: 17 residues. Per the germline V gene, CDR1 is SGHKS and CDR2 is YYEKEE (reference sequence). Between the trimmed V and J ends, which lost 4 bases and 4 bases, there was a span of 23 bases. The CDR3 DNA reads TGTGCCAGCAGCCAGACGGTGGGAGGGCCGGGGTTCTATGGCTACACCTTC. It translates to CASSQTVGGPGFYGYTF.

J is TRBJ2-3 and V is TRBV6-5; 11 positions match TRBD1. V lost 6 bases to trimming and J lost 5 bases; unmatched junction nucleotides: 4. The length of the CDR3 is 14 residues. Germline V gene sequence: CDR1 MNHEY, CDR2 SVGAGI. The CDR3 loop is CASRADRGLDTQYF. The CDR3 nucleotides are TGTGCCAGCAGGGCGGACAGGGGGCTAGATACGCAGTATTTT.

This clone appeared once. The CDR3 region is CASSASSGAGNQPQHF. CDR3 DNA sequence: TGTGCCAGCAGTGCCTCCTCAGGGGCGGGCAATCAGCCCCAGCATTTT. The chain employs TRBV6-1 and TRBJ1-5; possible D gene TRBD1, 6 bases. V was cut by 4 bases and J by 2 bases, with 15 bases left in between. Per the germline V gene, CDR1 is MNHNS and CDR2 is SASEGT. The CDR3 has 16 amino acids.

This chain connects TRBV5-6 to TRBJ2-5; 9 bases fit TRBD1. Germline V lookup: CDR1 SGHDT, CDR2 YYEEEE. CDR3 length equals 15 residues. J lost 3 bases, V lost 0 bases, and 3 bases had no gene match. CDR3 sequence reads: CASSLAGQGEETQYF. The CDR3 DNA is TGTGCCAGCAGCTTGGCGGGACAGGGTGAAGAGACCCAGTACTTC.

The chain uses TRBV4-3 and TRBJ2-7, with D possibly matching TRBD2 (6 bases). V lost 0 bases to trimming and J lost 6 bases, with 9 bases between them. The CDR3 extends over 13 amino acids. Looked up from germline, CDR1 is LGHNA and CDR2 is YSLEER. The CDR3 region has the DNA TGCGCCAGCAGCCAAGAGTTGGGGGGCGAGCAGTACTTC. Translated: CASSQELGGEQYF.

This chain uses TRBV11-2 with TRBJ2-5; 7 nucleotides align to TRBD1. The J segment lost 4 bases and the V segment lost 5 bases, leaving 7 bases of the junction unmatched. The CDR3 runs 14 residues. Looked up from germline, CDR1 is SGHAT and CDR2 is FQNNGV. CDR3 amino acids: CASSETYRGETQYF. As DNA, the CDR3 is TGTGCCAGCAGCGAGACTTACAGGGGAGAGACCCAGTACTTC. The whole variable domain, remainder taken from reference TRBV11-2 and TRBJ2-5, is EAGVAQSPRYKIIEKRQSVAFWCNPISGHATLYWYQQILGQGPKLLIQFQNNGVVDDSQLPKDRFSAERLKGVDSTLKIQPAKLEDSAVYLCASSETYRGETQYFGPGTRLLVL.

The DNA for the CDR3 is TGTGCCAGCAGCTCCCAACCAGGGACAGGAGGGACAGGGCAGTACTTC. It yields the protein CASSSQPGTGGTGQYF. V usage is TRBV7-2 and J usage is TRBJ2-7; 8 bases align to TRBD1. The CDR3 consists of 16 residues. CDR1 and CDR2 from the germline V gene are SGHTA and FQGNSA. V shed 4 bases, J shed 9 bases, and the junction held 17 bases outside the gene matches.

J is TRBJ2-5 and V is TRBV2; the match to TRBD2 covers 9 bases. CDR1 and CDR2 from the germline V gene are SNHLY and FYNNEI. This CDR3 has 15 amino acids. V lost 4 bases to trimming and J lost 1 base; unmatched junction nucleotides: 4. The CDR3 bases are TGTGCCAGCAGTGTTCTAGCGGGGACCCAAGAGACCCAGTACTTC. It yields the protein CASSVLAGTQETQYF.

The V gene is TRBV7-2, the J gene TRBJ2-1; D not certain. Deletions cut 5 bases from V and 7 bases from J, with 9 bases between. This CDR3 has 12 amino acids. Germline assignment: CDR1 SGHTA and CDR2 FQGNSA. The CDR3, as DNA: TGTGCCAGCAGCCAGGAACGGAATGAGCAGTTCTTC. Protein: CASSQERNEQFF. The full variable domain, completed using reference TRBV7-2 and TRBJ2-1, is GAGVSQSPSNKVTEKGKDVELRCDPISGHTALYWYRQSLGQGLEFLIYFQGNSAPDKSGLPSDRFSAERTGGSVSTLTIQRTQQEDSAVYLCASSQERNEQFFGPGTRLTVL.

This clone was found a few times. The chain links TRBV5-6 to TRBJ2-3, with 8 nucleotides matching TRBD2. The CDR3 loop spans 18 amino acids. CDR1 is SGHDT, CDR2 YYEEEE, per germline. V was clipped by 8 bases and J by 4 bases; unmatched bases: 21. CDR3 region: CASKPRTVSGSKPDTQYF. CDR3 nucleotide sequence: TGTGCCAGTAAACCTAGGACAGTAAGCGGGAGCAAGCCAGATACGCAGTATTTT.

The gene calls are TRBV28 and TRBJ2-5, with D tentatively TRBD2 (5 bases). Germline V gives CDR1 MDHEN, CDR2 SYDVKM. This CDR3 is 12 amino acids long. Trimming took 6 bases from V and 5 from J, leaving 10 bases between them. The CDR3 protein is CASSRDVETQYF. CDR3 DNA sequence: TGTGCCAGCAGCCGGGATGTGGAGACCCAGTACTTC.

This clone was observed a single time. V usage is TRBV28 and J usage is TRBJ2-2, with TRBD1 as a possible D gene (6 bases). V was pared by 2 bases and J by 7 bases, with 11 bases between. Germline CDR1 is MDHEN and CDR2 is SYDVKM. This CDR3 is built from 14 residues. CDR3 DNA sequence: TGTGCCAGCAGTTTAAACAGGGCAATCGGGGAGCTGTTTTTT. Translating gives CASSLNRAIGELFF. Supplemented by reference TRBV28 and TRBJ2-2, the full variable domain reads DVKVTQSSRYLVKRTGEKVFLECVQDMDHENMFWYRQDPGLGLRLIYFSYDVKMKEKGDIPEGYSVSREKKERFSLILESASTNQTSMYLCASSLNRAIGELFFGEGSRLTVL.

This chain joins TRBV5-8 and TRBJ2-1; 7 bases match TRBD2. CDR1 is SGHTS, CDR2 YDEGEE, per germline. This CDR3 is 15 amino acids long. Trimming took 0 bases from V and 4 from J; bases not matched to a gene: 4. The CDR3 loop is CASSLGLAVYNEQFF. The CDR3, as DNA: TGTGCCAGCAGCTTGGGGCTAGCGGTATACAATGAGCAGTTCTTC.

The chain uses TRBV10-1 and TRBJ2-7; TRBD1 matches at 11 bases. The CDR3 contains 18 residues. The V gene's germline CDR1 is WNHNN and CDR2 SYGVQD (reference sequence). V dropped 1 base and J dropped 7; count of bases not matched to a gene: 15. The CDR3 bases are TGCGCCAGCAGTGAGTGGACAGGGGGCGCTTCCACCTCGGATGAGCAGTACTTC. Protein product: CASSEWTGGASTSDEQYF.